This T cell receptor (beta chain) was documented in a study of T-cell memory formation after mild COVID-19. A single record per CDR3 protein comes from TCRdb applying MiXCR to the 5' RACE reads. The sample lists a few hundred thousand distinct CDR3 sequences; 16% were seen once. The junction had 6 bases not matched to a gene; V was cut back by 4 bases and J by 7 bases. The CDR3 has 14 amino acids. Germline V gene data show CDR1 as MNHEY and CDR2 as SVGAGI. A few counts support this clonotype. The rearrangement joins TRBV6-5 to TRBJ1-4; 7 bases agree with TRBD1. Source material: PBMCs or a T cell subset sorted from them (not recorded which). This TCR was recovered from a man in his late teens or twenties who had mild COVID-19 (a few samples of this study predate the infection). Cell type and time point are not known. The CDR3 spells CASSSTGWSEKLFF. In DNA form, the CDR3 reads TGTGCCAGCAGTTCGACAGGGTGGAGTGAAAAACTGTTTTTT.